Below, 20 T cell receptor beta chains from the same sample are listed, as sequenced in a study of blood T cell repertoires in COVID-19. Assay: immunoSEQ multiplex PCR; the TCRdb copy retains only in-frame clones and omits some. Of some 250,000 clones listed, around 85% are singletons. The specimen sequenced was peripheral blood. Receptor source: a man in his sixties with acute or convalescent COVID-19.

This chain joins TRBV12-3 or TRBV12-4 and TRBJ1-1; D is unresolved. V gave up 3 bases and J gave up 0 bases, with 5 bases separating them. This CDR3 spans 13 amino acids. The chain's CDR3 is CASSLHMNTEAFF. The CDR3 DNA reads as TGTGCCAGCAGTTTGCACATGAACACTGAAGCTTTCTTT.

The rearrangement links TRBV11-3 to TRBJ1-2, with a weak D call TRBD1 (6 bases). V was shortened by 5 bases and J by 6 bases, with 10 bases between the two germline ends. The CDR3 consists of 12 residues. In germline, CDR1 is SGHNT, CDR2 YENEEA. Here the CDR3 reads CASSPGAHGYTF. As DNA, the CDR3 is TGTGCCAGCAGCCCAGGGGCGCATGGCTACACCTTC.

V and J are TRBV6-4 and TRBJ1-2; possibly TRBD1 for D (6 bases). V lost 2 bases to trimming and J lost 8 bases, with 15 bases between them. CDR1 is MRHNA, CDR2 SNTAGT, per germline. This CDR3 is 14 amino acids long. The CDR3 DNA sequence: TGTGCCAGCAGTGACCCGGGGGGGGCGCAGGGCTACACCTTC. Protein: CASSDPGGAQGYTF.

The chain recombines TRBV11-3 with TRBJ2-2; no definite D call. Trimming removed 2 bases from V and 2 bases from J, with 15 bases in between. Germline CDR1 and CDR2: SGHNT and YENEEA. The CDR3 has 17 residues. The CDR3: CASSLKLQTRNTGELFF. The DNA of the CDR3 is TGTGCCAGCAGCTTAAAACTGCAGACTCGTAACACCGGGGAGCTGTTTTTT.

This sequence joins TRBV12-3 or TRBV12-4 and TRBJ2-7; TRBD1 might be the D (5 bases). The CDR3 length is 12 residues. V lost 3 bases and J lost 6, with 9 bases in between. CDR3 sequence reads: CASSLGLPEQYF. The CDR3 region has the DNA TGTGCCAGCAGTTTGGGGCTCCCCGAGCAGTACTTC.

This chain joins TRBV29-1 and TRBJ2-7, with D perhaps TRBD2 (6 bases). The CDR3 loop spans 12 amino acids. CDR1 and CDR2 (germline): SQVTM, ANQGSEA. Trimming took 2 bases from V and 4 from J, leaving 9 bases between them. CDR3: CSVESGTYEQYF. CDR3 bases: TGCAGCGTTGAATCAGGGACTTACGAGCAGTACTTC.

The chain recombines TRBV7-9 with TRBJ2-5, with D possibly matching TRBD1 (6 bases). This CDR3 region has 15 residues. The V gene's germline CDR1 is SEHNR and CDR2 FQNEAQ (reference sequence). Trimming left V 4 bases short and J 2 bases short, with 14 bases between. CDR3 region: CASSSNGQQQETQYF. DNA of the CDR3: TGTGCCAGCAGCTCAAATGGACAGCAACAAGAGACCCAGTACTTC.

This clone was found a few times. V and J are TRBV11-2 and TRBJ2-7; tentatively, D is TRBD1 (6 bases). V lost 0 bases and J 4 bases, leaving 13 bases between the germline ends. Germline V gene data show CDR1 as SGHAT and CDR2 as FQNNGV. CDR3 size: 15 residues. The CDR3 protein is CASSLDYGTPYEQYF. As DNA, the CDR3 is TGTGCCAGCAGCTTAGATTACGGGACACCTTACGAGCAGTACTTC.

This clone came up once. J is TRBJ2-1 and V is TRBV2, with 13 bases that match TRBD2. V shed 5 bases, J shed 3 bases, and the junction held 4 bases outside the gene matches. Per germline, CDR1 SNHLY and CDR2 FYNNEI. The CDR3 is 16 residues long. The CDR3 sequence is CASSKGLAGFYNEQFF. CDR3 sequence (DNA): TGTGCCAGCAGTAAGGGACTAGCGGGGTTCTACAATGAGCAGTTCTTC.

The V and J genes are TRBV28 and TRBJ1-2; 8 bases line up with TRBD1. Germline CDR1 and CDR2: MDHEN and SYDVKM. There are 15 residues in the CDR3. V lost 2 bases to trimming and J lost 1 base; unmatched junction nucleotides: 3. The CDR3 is CASSLLGQGNYGYTF. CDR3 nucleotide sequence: TGTGCCAGCAGTTTACTCGGACAGGGTAACTATGGCTACACCTTC.

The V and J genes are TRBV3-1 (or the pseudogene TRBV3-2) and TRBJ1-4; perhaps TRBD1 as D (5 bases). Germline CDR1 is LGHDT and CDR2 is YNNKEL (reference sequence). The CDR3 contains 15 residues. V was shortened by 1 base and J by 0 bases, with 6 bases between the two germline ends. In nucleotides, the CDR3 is TGTGCCAGCAGCCAAGCAGGGTCAACTAATGAAAAACTGTTTTTT. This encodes CASSQAGSTNEKLFF.

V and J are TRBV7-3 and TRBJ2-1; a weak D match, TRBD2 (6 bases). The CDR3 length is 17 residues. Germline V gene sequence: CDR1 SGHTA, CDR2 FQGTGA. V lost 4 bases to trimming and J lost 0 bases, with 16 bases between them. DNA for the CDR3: TGTGCCAGCAGCTCCTTAACGGGAGCGAGCTCCTACAATGAGCAGTTCTTC. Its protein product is CASSSLTGASSYNEQFF.

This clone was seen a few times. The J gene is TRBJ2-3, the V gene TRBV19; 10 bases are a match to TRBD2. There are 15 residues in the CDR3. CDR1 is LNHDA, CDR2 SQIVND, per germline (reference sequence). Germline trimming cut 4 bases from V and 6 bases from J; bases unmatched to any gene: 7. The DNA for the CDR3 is TGTGCCAGTAGTAATCTAGCGGGAGACTTTGATACGCAGTATTTT. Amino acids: CASSNLAGDFDTQYF.

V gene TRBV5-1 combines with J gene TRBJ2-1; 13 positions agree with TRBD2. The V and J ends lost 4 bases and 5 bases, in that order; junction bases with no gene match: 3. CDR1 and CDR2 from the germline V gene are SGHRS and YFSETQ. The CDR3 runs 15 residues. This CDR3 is CASSPGTSGDNEQFF. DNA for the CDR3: TGCGCCAGCAGCCCCGGGACTAGCGGGGACAATGAGCAGTTCTTC.

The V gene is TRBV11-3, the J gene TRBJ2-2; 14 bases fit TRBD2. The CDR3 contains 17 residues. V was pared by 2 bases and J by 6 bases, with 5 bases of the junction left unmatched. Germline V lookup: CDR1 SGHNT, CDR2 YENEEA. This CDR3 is CASSLRLAGGNAGELFF. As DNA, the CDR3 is TGTGCCAGCAGCTTAAGACTAGCGGGAGGGAATGCCGGGGAGCTGTTTTTT.

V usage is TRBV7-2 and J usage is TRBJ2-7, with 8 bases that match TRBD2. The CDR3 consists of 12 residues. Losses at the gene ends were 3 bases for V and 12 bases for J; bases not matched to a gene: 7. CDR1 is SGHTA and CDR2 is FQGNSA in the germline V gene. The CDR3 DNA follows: TGTGCCAGCAGCTTTTCCGGGACTAGTCTGTACTTC. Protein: CASSFSGTSLYF.

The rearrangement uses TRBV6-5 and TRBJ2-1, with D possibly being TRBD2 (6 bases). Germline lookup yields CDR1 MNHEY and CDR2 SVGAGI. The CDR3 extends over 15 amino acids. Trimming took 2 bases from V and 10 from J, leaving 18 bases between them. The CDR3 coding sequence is TGTGCCAGCAGTTACGGACCTCGAGGCGGGGCAGAGCAGTTCTTC. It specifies CASSYGPRGGAEQFF.

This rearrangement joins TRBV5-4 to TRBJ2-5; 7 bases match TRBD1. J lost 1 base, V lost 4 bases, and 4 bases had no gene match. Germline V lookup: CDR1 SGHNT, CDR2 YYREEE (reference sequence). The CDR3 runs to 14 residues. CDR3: CASSARTGQETQYF. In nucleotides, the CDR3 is TGTGCCAGCAGCGCCCGGACAGGCCAAGAGACCCAGTACTTC.

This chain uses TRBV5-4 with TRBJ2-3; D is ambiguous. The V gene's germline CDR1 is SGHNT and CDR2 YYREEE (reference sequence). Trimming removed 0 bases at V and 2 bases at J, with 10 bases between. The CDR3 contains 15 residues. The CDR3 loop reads CASSLDASYTDTQYF. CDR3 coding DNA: TGTGCCAGCAGCTTGGATGCCAGTTACACAGATACGCAGTATTTT.

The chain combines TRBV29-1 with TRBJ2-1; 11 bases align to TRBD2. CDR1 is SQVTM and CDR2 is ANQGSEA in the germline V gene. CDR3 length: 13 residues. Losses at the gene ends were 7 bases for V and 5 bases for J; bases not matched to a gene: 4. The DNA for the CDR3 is TGCAGCGGAAATAGCGGGAGGGACAATGAGCAGTTCTTC. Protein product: CSGNSGRDNEQFF.